Sequencing of this T cell receptor beta chain was carried out in a study of blood T cell repertoires in COVID-19. Background on the study: Samples came from the United States, Italy and Spain, spanning acute and convalescent COVID-19. PBMCs, B-cell-depleted T cells, or T cells provided the cDNA or gDNA that made up the material.

The assay was immunoSEQ multiplex PCR, and TCRdb's table has in-frame clones only and misses some. There are under 300,000 clones in the sample; less than 85% occur only once, and roughly 4.9% lies in the top ten. Germline trimming cut 6 bases from V and 8 bases from J; bases unmatched to any gene: 11. Germline values: CDR1 MNHEY, CDR2 SVGAGI. This CDR3 has 15 amino acids. The genes are TRBV6-5 and TRBJ2-1; 9 nucleotides line up with TRBD1. The TCR was taken from a woman of 80 years or more with active or convalescent COVID-19. Material for sequencing was peripheral blood. CDR3 nucleotide sequence: TGTGCCAGCAGCCTGGGACAGGGTATTTTCGATGAGCAGTTCTTC. Amino acids: CASSLGQGIFDEQFF.